Presented here are 18 T cell receptor beta chains from one specimen sequenced in a study of graft-versus-host responses after intestinal transplantation. These receptors' targets are unknown. TCRdb keeps only in-frame clones here, not all; method: immunoSEQ multiplex PCR. Of roughly 110,000 clones in the sample, 87% were seen once. The source was unstimulated CD4+ T cells sorted from spleen or lymph node cells, collected before transplant. The receptors shown here come from a human donor who was the organ donor for an intestinal transplant.

By sample share, this clone is medium-sized. This chain connects TRBV27 to TRBJ1-1, with D unclear. The CDR3 covers 15 residues. The V gene's germline CDR1 is MNHEY and CDR2 SMNVEV (reference sequence). Between the trimmed V and J ends, which lost 4 bases and 1 base, there was a span of 13 bases. Here the CDR3 DNA reads TGTGCCAGCAGTTCCCTAAATGGAGAGAACACTGAAGCTTTCTTT. It translates to CASSSLNGENTEAFF.

The chain recombines TRBV4-1 with TRBJ2-1, with D maybe TRBD1 (6 bases). The germline gives CDR1 MGHRA, CDR2 YSYEKL. This CDR3 is 20 amino acids long. V lost 0 bases, J lost 7 bases, and 28 bases lay in between. CDR3 coding DNA: TGCGCCAGCAGCCAAGACGAAAGGGCAATAACGGGACAAAAGGGGAATGAGCAGTTCTTC. Its protein product is CASSQDERAITGQKGNEQFF.

The table lists this clone with a few counts. The chain is built from TRBV7-9 and TRBJ1-1; the D gene is possibly TRBD1 (5 bases). The CDR3 length is 14 residues. Germline CDR1 SEHNR, CDR2 FQNEAQ (reference sequence). V lost 3 bases and J lost 1, with 9 bases in between. CDR3 protein: CASSLTRGNTEAFF. As DNA, the CDR3 is TGTGCCAGCAGCTTGACAAGGGGGAACACTGAAGCTTTCTTT.

This chain links TRBV5-4 with TRBJ2-3; 7 positions agree with TRBD1. V lost 0 bases and J lost 1; bases outside the gene matches: 2. Per germline, CDR1 SGHNT and CDR2 YYREEE (reference sequence). There are 15 residues in the CDR3. DNA for the CDR3: TGTGCCAGCAGCTTGGAGACAGGGCGCACAGATACGCAGTATTTT. Translated: CASSLETGRTDTQYF.

V gene TRBV5-1 combines with J gene TRBJ2-1; the D gene could be TRBD1 or TRBD2 (5 bases each). This CDR3 is built from 15 residues. Germline CDR1 and CDR2: SGHRS and YFSETQ. V was shortened by 0 bases and J by 8 bases, with 15 bases between the two germline ends. The CDR3 DNA reads TGCGCCAGCAGCTTGGAGGGGACCAGTCCGGATGAGCAGTTCTTC. This codes for CASSLEGTSPDEQFF. Drawing the rest from reference TRBV5-1 and TRBJ2-1, the complete variable domain is KAGVTQTPRYLIKTRGQQVTLSCSPISGHRSVSWYQQTPGQGLQFLFEYFSETQRNKGNFPGRFSGRQFSNSRSEMNVSTLELGDSALYLCASSLEGTSPDEQFFGPGTRLTVL.

This clone has only a few counts. The V call is TRBV7-3, the J call TRBJ2-7; D not certain. V lost 5 bases and J lost 0, with 11 bases in between. The CDR3 runs to 14 residues. Germline V gives CDR1 SGHTA, CDR2 FQGTGA. The CDR3 protein is CASSQRPASYEQYF. The CDR3 region has the DNA TGTGCCAGCAGCCAGCGACCGGCCTCCTACGAGCAGTACTTC.

The J gene is TRBJ2-6, the V gene TRBV5-1, with D possibly matching TRBD1 (6 bases). CDR1 is SGHRS and CDR2 is YFSETQ in the germline V gene. The length of the CDR3 is 18 residues. V was trimmed by 2 bases and J by 0 bases, leaving 15 bases between them. As DNA, the CDR3 is TGCGCCAGCAGCTTCACAGGGATAACTTACTCTGGGGCCAACGTCCTGACTTTC. Translation gives CASSFTGITYSGANVLTF.

The chain combines TRBV29-1 with TRBJ2-1; 13 nucleotides line up with TRBD2. V lost 8 bases and J lost 0; bases outside the gene matches: 13. The CDR3 runs to 18 residues. CDR1 and CDR2 (germline): SQVTM, ANQGSEA. The CDR3 nucleotides read TGCAGCATCTCACTGGGACTAGCGGGAAAGAGCTCCTACAATGAGCAGTTCTTC. It yields the protein CSISLGLAGKSSYNEQFF.

This chain connects TRBV11-2 to TRBJ2-1; D is undetermined. V was cut by 4 bases and J by 0 bases, with 10 bases left in between. The CDR3 loop spans 15 amino acids. Germline assignment: CDR1 SGHAT and CDR2 FQNNGV. The CDR3 DNA is TGTGCCAGCAGCTCTGACATAAGCTCCTACAATGAGCAGTTCTTC. Protein sequence: CASSSDISSYNEQFF. The entire variable domain, with the rest obtained from reference TRBV11-2 and TRBJ2-1, is as follows: EAGVAQSPRYKIIEKRQSVAFWCNPISGHATLYWYQQILGQGPKLLIQFQNNGVVDDSQLPKDRFSAERLKGVDSTLKIQPAKLEDSAVYLCASSSDISSYNEQFFGPGTRLTVL.

J is TRBJ2-3 and V is TRBV18; D possibly matches TRBD1 or TRBD2 (5 bases each). Germline-derived CDR1 and CDR2 are KGHSH and LQKENI. The germline V and J ends were trimmed by 4 bases and 0 bases, with 14 bases remaining between them. CDR3 size: 16 residues. The DNA for the CDR3 is TGTGCCAGCTCACTCCTGGGGGTGCTGAGCACAGATACGCAGTATTTT. Its protein product is CASSLLGVLSTDTQYF.

This clone was seen a handful of times. The chain carries TRBV6-1 and TRBJ2-7; the match to TRBD2 covers 9 bases. Germline lookup yields CDR1 MNHNS and CDR2 SASEGT. This CDR3 has 15 amino acids. The junction had 7 bases not matched to a gene; V was cut back by 5 bases and J by 2 bases. In DNA, the CDR3 is TGTGCCAGCAGTTTAAAGCGGGAGGCAACCTACGAGCAGTACTTC. Amino acid sequence: CASSLKREATYEQYF.

This clone was picked up a small number of times. V and J are TRBV5-1 and TRBJ2-2; 12 bases align to TRBD1. The CDR3 totals 16 residues. The germline V gene encodes CDR1 SGHRS and CDR2 YFSETQ. The trim removed 0 bases at V and 5 bases at J, leaving 2 bases unmatched. CDR3 in DNA: TGCGCCAGCAGCTTGGGGGACAGGGGGCGAACCGGGGAGCTGTTTTTT. It codes for CASSLGDRGRTGELFF.

This chain connects TRBV12-5 to TRBJ1-1, with TRBD1 matching over 7 bases. Unmatched junction bases numbered 13, after V lost 7 bases and J lost 8 bases. The CDR3 spans 14 residues. Per germline, CDR1 LGHNT and CDR2 FRNRAP. CDR3 loop: CASALSPGTAEAFF. The CDR3 region has the DNA TGTGCTAGTGCCTTATCACCGGGGACAGCCGAAGCTTTCTTT.

The chain employs TRBV7-9 and TRBJ1-1, with D possibly matching TRBD1 (5 bases). Germline V gene data show CDR1 as SEHNR and CDR2 as FQNEAQ (reference sequence). The V gene lost 2 bases and the J gene lost 2 bases, with 24 bases spanning the gap. This CDR3 region has 19 residues. The CDR3 coding sequence is TGTGCCAGCAGCTTAAGGCTGCAGGGTGGTAATTGGGGTAACACTGAAGCTTTCTTT. Protein product: CASSLRLQGGNWGNTEAFF.

The CDR3 spells CASSVQGTAEQYF. In DNA, the CDR3 is TGTGCCAGCAGTGTCCAGGGAACTGCCGAGCAGTACTTC. V gene TRBV2 combines with J gene TRBJ2-7; tentative D call: TRBD1 (5 bases). V was pared by 4 bases and J by 6 bases, with 13 bases between. The CDR3 is made up of 13 amino acids. Germline values: CDR1 SNHLY, CDR2 FYNNEI.

The chain employs TRBV6-5 and TRBJ2-7; 9 bases are shared with TRBD1. With 6 bases clipped from V and 4 bases from J, the junction kept 10 bases outside the gene matches. This CDR3 is 15 amino acids long. CDR1 MNHEY and CDR2 SVGAGI come from the germline V gene. The CDR3 nucleotides read TGTGCCAGCAGGACCGCCGGGACAGGGCTTTACGAGCAGTACTTC. This encodes CASRTAGTGLYEQYF.

The CDR3 DNA reads as TGTGCCAGCTCACCGTGGGACAGGGGGCGCATAAGCTCCTACGAGCAGTACTTC. Translation: CASSPWDRGRISSYEQYF. The chain carries TRBV18 and TRBJ2-7; 12 positions agree with TRBD1. The V gene end was trimmed by 3 bases and the J gene end by 0 bases; junction bases not matched to a gene: 9. Germline CDR1 is KGHSH and CDR2 is LQKENI. The CDR3 has 18 residues.

The chain carries TRBV6-1 and TRBJ2-7, with D perhaps TRBD1 (7 bases). Germline V gene data show CDR1 as MNHNS and CDR2 as SASEGT. This CDR3 contains 15 residues. V was clipped by 1 base and J by 3 bases, with 13 bases between them. CDR3 sequence reads: CASSEGQGGFYEQYF. The CDR3 DNA sequence: TGTGCCAGCAGTGAAGGGCAGGGGGGTTTCTACGAGCAGTACTTC.